Following are 6 T cell receptor beta chains from one sample sequenced in a study of blood T cell repertoires in COVID-19. Clones were read by immunoSEQ multiplex PCR, and TCRdb kept only the in-frame ones, dropping some. The sample lists 200,000 to 250,000 clones; nearly 90% were seen once. Material: peripheral blood. The receptors were sampled from a woman between 18 and 30 years old who had recovered from COVID-19.

The genes are TRBV9 and TRBJ1-2; no definite D call. This CDR3 is built from 14 residues. V was trimmed by 3 bases and J by 3 bases, leaving 12 bases between them. Germline V gene data show CDR1 as SGDLS and CDR2 as YYNGEE. This CDR3 is CASSAGNQYYGYTF. The DNA of the CDR3 is TGTGCCAGCAGCGCCGGGAACCAGTACTATGGCTACACCTTC.

The chain couples TRBV6-5 to TRBJ2-1; 10 bases align to TRBD2. In germline, CDR1 is MNHEY, CDR2 SVGAGI. This CDR3 is 15 amino acids long. The J segment lost 3 bases and the V segment lost 11 bases, leaving 10 bases of the junction unmatched. CDR3 nucleotides: TGTGCCTCCCTAACAGCGGGAGGGGGCTACAATGAGCAGTTCTTC. The encoded protein is CASLTAGGGYNEQFF.

The rearrangement links TRBV24-1 to TRBJ1-5, with D possibly TRBD1 on 6 matching bases. This CDR3 is 14 amino acids long. CDR1 and CDR2 from the germline V gene are KGHDR and SFDVKD. V was trimmed by 2 bases and J by 7 bases, leaving 11 bases between them. The CDR3 nucleotides read TGTGCCACCAGTGATTCAGGGGCCCGGCAGCCCCAGCATTTT. It codes for CATSDSGARQPQHF.

V is TRBV3-1 (or the pseudogene TRBV3-2) and J is TRBJ2-4; D uncertain. Germline V gives CDR1 LGHDT, CDR2 YNNKEL (reference sequence). CDR3 length: 15 amino acids. Trimming shortened V by 0 bases and J by 0 bases, and 6 bases separated the two germline ends. The CDR3 nucleotides read TGTGCCAGCAGCCAAGAGACATTAGCCAAAAACATTCAGTACTTC. Protein: CASSQETLAKNIQYF.

CDR3 sequence reads: CAWSVANSEQYF. The DNA for the CDR3 is TGTGCCTGGAGTGTAGCCAACAGCGAGCAGTACTTC. This sequence joins TRBV30 and TRBJ2-7, with D unresolved. Germline V gives CDR1 GTSNPN, CDR2 SVGIG (reference sequence). V lost 0 bases to trimming and J lost 6 bases, with 9 bases between them. The CDR3 is 12 residues long.

This chain joins TRBV6-5 and TRBJ2-7; D might be TRBD1 (5 bases). Trimming pared 0 bases from V and 6 bases from J, leaving 9 bases between. CDR1 MNHEY and CDR2 SVGAGI come from the germline V gene. This CDR3 region has 13 residues. The chain's CDR3 is CASSYSQGREQYF. The CDR3 nucleotides are TGTGCCAGCAGTTACTCCCAGGGTCGCGAGCAGTACTTC.